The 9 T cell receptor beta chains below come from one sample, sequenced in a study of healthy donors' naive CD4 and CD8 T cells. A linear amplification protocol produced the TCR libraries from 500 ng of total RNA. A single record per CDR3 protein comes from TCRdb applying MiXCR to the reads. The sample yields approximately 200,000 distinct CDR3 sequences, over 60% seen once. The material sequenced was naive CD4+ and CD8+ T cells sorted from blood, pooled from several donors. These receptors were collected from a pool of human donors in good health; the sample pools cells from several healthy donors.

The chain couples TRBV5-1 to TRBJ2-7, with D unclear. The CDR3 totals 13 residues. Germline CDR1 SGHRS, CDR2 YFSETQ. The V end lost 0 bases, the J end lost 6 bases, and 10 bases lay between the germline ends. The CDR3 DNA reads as TGCGCCAGCAGCTTGGAGTGGGCCGGCGAGCAGTACTTC. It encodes CASSLEWAGEQYF.

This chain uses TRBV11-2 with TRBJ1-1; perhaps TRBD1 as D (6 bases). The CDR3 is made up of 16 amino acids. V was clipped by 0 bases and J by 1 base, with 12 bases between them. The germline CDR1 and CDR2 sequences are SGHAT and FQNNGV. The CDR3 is CASSLDKGDKNTEAFF. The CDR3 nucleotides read TGTGCCAGCAGCTTAGATAAGGGGGACAAGAACACTGAAGCTTTCTTT.

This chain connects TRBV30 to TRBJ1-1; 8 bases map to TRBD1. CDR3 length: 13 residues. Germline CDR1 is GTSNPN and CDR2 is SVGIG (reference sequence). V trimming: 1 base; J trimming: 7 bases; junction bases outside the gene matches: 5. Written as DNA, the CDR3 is TGTGCCTGGAGTGGAGACAGGGGTGATGAAGCTTTCTTT. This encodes CAWSGDRGDEAFF.

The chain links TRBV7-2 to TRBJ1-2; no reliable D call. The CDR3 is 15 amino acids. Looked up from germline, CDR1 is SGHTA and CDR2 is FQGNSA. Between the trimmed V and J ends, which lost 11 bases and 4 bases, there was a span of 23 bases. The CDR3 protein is CAVKSLEGEGYGYTF. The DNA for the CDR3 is TGTGCCGTAAAGTCCCTAGAGGGAGAGGGCTATGGCTACACCTTC.

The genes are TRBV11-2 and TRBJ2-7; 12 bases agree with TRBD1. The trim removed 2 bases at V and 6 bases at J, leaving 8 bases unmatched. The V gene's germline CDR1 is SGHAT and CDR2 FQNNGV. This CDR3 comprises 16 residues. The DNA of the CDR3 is TGTGCCAGCAGCTTAAACCTGGGACAGGGGGCTGGCGAGCAGTACTTC. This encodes CASSLNLGQGAGEQYF.

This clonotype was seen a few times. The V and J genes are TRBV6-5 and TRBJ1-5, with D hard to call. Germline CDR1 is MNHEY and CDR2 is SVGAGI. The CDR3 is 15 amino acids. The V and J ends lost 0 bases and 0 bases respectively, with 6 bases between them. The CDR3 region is CASSYSVTSNQPQHF. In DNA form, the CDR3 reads TGTGCCAGCAGTTACTCCGTCACTAGCAATCAGCCCCAGCATTTT.

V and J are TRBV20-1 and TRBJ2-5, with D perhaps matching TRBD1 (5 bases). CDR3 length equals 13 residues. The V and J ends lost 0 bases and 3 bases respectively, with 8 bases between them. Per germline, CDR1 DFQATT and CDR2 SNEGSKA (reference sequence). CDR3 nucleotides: TGCAGTGCTAGAGATCTAGGGGAAGAGACCCAGTACTTC. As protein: CSARDLGEETQYF.

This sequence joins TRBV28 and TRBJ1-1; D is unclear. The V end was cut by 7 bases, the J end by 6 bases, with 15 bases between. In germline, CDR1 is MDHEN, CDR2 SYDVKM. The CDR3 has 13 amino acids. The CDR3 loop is CASTESLRAEAFF. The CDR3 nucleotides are TGTGCCAGCACCGAATCATTACGGGCTGAAGCTTTCTTT. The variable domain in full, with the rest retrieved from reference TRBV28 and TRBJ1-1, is DVKVTQSSRYLVKRTGEKVFLECVQDMDHENMFWYRQDPGLGLRLIYFSYDVKMKEKGDIPEGYSVSREKKERFSLILESASTNQTSMYLCASTESLRAEAFFGQGTRLTVV.

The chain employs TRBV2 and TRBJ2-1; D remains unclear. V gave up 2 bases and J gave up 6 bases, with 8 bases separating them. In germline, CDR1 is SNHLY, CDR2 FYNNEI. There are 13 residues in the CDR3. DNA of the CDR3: TGTGCCAGCAGTGAAAGAGCCCTCAATGAGCAGTTCTTC. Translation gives CASSERALNEQFF.